A selection of T cell receptor beta chains follows, all from one sample in a study of cytomegalovirus exposure and HLA in healthy donors. The repertoire was sequenced with immunoSEQ multiplex PCR; TCRdb's copy has only in-frame clones and lacks some. The table lists approximately 300,000 clones, about 90% of them singletons. The source material was PBMCs. These receptors originate from a woman between 25 and 40 years old in good health and CMV-seropositive. Each CDR3 is given with its conserved first and last residue. D genes are given only for firm matches. Only some rows state a clone size, as once, few, many or a class for expanded clones.

v_call	j_call	clone_size	d_call	cdr3_nt	cdr3_aa
TRBV30	TRBJ1-3	once	-	TGTGCCTGGAGCGACCATACAGGAAACACCATATATTTT	CAWSDHTGNTIYF
TRBV10-3	TRBJ2-1	-	-	TGTGCCATGAGTTCAGGGGTGAATGAGCAGTTCTTC	CAMSSGVNEQFF
TRBV28	TRBJ2-7	-	TRBD2	TGTGCCAGCAGTGGGACGCGGGAGTCTAGCCCCTACGAGCAGTACTTC	CASSGTRESSPYEQYF
TRBV28	TRBJ2-1	once	TRBD2	TGTGCCAGCAGTAAAGCCGGGACTAGCGGCAACAATGAGCAGTTCTTC	CASSKAGTSGNNEQFF
TRBV30	TRBJ1-1	-	-	TGTGCCTGGAGTGTGGGGCGGGGGACTGAAGCTTTCTTT	CAWSVGRGTEAFF
TRBV7-9	TRBJ1-4	-	-	TGTGCCAGCAGCTTGGACGGCGATAGTGAAAAACTGTTTTTT	CASSLDGDSEKLFF
TRBV7-6	TRBJ2-7	-	TRBD1	TGTGCCAGCAGCCGCGACCCCGGGACAGAAGCCTACGAGCAGTACTTC	CASSRDPGTEAYEQYF
TRBV7-3	TRBJ2-2	once	TRBD1	TGTGCCAGCAGCTTAAGGACAGGGAGAGAGGGGGAGCTGTTTTTT	CASSLRTGREGELFF
TRBV7-9	TRBJ2-2	once	TRBD2	TGTGCCAGCAGCTCAGCGGGGGGGATAACCGGGGAGCTGTTTTTT	CASSSAGGITGELFF
TRBV6-5	TRBJ2-1	-	TRBD2	TGTGCCAGCAGTTCTAGACTAGCGGGAGAAGGGAATGAGCAGTTCTTC	CASSSRLAGEGNEQFF
TRBV7-9	TRBJ2-3	once	-	TGTGCCAGCAGCCCCACTGATACGCAGTATTTT	CASSPTDTQYF
TRBV9	TRBJ2-1	-	TRBD2	TGTGCCAGCAGCGTAGGTGGACTAGCGTTAAATGAGCAGTTCTTC	CASSVGGLALNEQFF
TRBV27	TRBJ2-3	-	-	TGTGCCAGCAGTTCTTTTTTAGGGTCAGATACGCAGTATTTT	CASSSFLGSDTQYF
TRBV5-6	TRBJ2-7	-	-	TGTGCCAGCAGCTTGGGGTCTCTCTACGAGCAGTACTTC	CASSLGSLYEQYF
TRBV7-6	TRBJ1-1	-	-	TGTGCCAGCAGCTTAGTCCCAGGGACGAACACTGAAGCTTTCTTT	CASSLVPGTNTEAFF
TRBV6-5	TRBJ2-5	-	-	TGTGCCAGCAGTTACGGGGACGGACTTGGGACCCAGTACTTC	CASSYGDGLGTQYF
TRBV6-5	TRBJ2-7	once	-	TGTGCCAGCAGTTCCAGCGCGGACTCCCTCTACGAGCAGTACTTC	CASSSSADSLYEQYF
TRBV15	TRBJ2-3	-	-	TGTGCCACCCAAGGTGCTAGCACAGATACGCAGTATTTT	CATQGASTDTQYF
TRBV9	TRBJ2-1	-	-	TGTGCCAGCAGCGTAGACCTCGGACAGAACAATGAGCAGTTCTTC	CASSVDLGQNNEQFF
TRBV10-3	TRBJ2-1	-	-	TGTGCCATACAAGCAGGGAACAATGAGCAGTTCTTC	CAIQAGNNEQFF
TRBV11-3	TRBJ2-1	-	TRBD2	TGTGCCAGCAGCGACCAGCGGGAGGGTGAGCAGTTCTTC	CASSDQREGEQFF
TRBV28	TRBJ1-5	-	-	TGTGCCAGCGAAGACCTCTATAGCAATCAGCCCCAGCATTTT	CASEDLYSNQPQHF
TRBV10-3	TRBJ2-7	-	-	TGTGCCATCAGTGAATCGGGCCGCTCCTACGAGCAGTACTTC	CAISESGRSYEQYF
TRBV4-3	TRBJ2-1	few	-	TGCGCCAGCAGCCAAGAATTTCGCGCGGGACGTCAGTTCTTC	CASSQEFRAGRQFF
TRBV9	TRBJ2-6	-	TRBD1	TGTGCCAGCAGCGTAACCCCCCCCGGACAGGGGGCGCCTGGGGCCAACGTCCTGACTTTC	CASSVTPPGQGAPGANVLTF
TRBV5-1	TRBJ2-5	-	-	TGCGCCAGCAGCTTGGTTGTTCGAGAGACCCAGTACTTC	CASSLVVRETQYF
TRBV4-1	TRBJ2-7	few	-	TGCGCCAGCAGCCAAGGAAGAGCGGCCCCTAACGAGCAGTACTTC	CASSQGRAAPNEQYF
TRBV2	TRBJ1-5	-	-	TGTGCCAGCAGTGAGGGTCCTCAAGCCCGTAGCAATCAGCCCCAGCATTTT	CASSEGPQARSNQPQHF
TRBV7-2	TRBJ1-2	-	TRBD1	TGTGCCATCAGACAGGGTATCTATGGCTACACCTTC	CAIRQGIYGYTF
TRBV6-5	TRBJ1-1	-	-	TGTGCCAGCAGTTACTCGACCCAGGGGAACACTGAAGCTTTCTTT	CASSYSTQGNTEAFF
TRBV6-5	TRBJ2-1	-	-	TGTGCCAGCAAGGGCGGGACCACTTTTTACAATGAGCAGTTCTTC	CASKGGTTFYNEQFF
TRBV18	TRBJ2-5	-	TRBD2	TGTGCCAGCTCACCCAGACTAGCGGGAGGTCAGGAGACCCAGTACTTC	CASSPRLAGGQETQYF
TRBV28	TRBJ2-1	-	-	TGTGCCAGTGGGACCTACAATGAGCAGTTCTTC	CASGTYNEQFF
TRBV10-2	TRBJ1-2	-	-	TGCGCCAGCAGCTCCGGACCGCTACCCATCTATGGCTACACCTTC	CASSSGPLPIYGYTF
TRBV28	TRBJ1-2	few	-	TGTGCCAGCAGTTTGAAGTCACCCAGGGGCTACACCTTC	CASSLKSPRGYTF
TRBV14	TRBJ2-1	-	-	TGTGCCAGCAGCCAAGATCTTCTTCTTGGCCCCTACAATGAGCAGTTCTTC	CASSQDLLLGPYNEQFF
TRBV9	TRBJ1-1	-	-	TGTGCCAGCAGCGTAGCTACAGGGTGGATGAACACTGAAGCTTTCTTT	CASSVATGWMNTEAFF
TRBV5-4	TRBJ2-5	-	-	TGTGCCAGCAGCTTGAGTGGGGGGCCCGAAGAGACCCAGTACTTC	CASSLSGGPEETQYF
TRBV30	TRBJ2-7	-	-	TGTGCCTGGAGTCACCAGGGCTCTTACGAGCAGTACTTC	CAWSHQGSYEQYF
TRBV6-6	TRBJ1-2	-	-	TGTGCCAGCAGCCCGACAGTTAACTATGGCTACACCTTC	CASSPTVNYGYTF
TRBV27	TRBJ2-2	once	TRBD1	TGTGCCAGCAGTTTATGGGGTGGGACAGGGATTTCCGGGGAGCTGTTTTTT	CASSLWGGTGISGELFF
TRBV7-2	TRBJ2-3	-	-	TGTGCCATTTCCCGGGTAGCCACAGATACGCAGTATTTT	CAISRVATDTQYF
TRBV2	TRBJ2-7	-	-	TGTGCCAGCAGTGCGTCGGGGGGCTATACCTACGAGCAGTACTTC	CASSASGGYTYEQYF
TRBV10-3	TRBJ2-2	-	-	TGTGCCATCAGTGGGGCCGGGACTGCGAACACCGGGGAGCTGTTTTTT	CAISGAGTANTGELFF
TRBV2	TRBJ2-3	few	TRBD2	TGTGCCAGCAGTCCAACTTCCTTTTCCCAGCGGGACCAACATAGAGATACGCAGTATTTT	CASSPTSFSQRDQHRDTQYF
TRBV11-2	TRBJ2-7	-	TRBD2	TGTGCCAGCAGCTTATTTCACCCTAGCGGGGGGAGCTACGAGCAGTACTTC	CASSLFHPSGGSYEQYF
TRBV29-1	TRBJ1-2	-	TRBD1	TGCAGCGTTGAAGAAGACAGGGCGGTGGACTATGGCTACACCTTC	CSVEEDRAVDYGYTF
TRBV4-3	TRBJ1-2	-	TRBD1	TGCGCCAGCAGCCAAGATCCGACAGGGAACTATGGCTACACCTTC	CASSQDPTGNYGYTF
TRBV7-9	TRBJ1-5	-	-	TGTGCCAGCAGCTTGGACAGCCGCAATCAGCCCCAGCATTTT	CASSLDSRNQPQHF
TRBV6-5	TRBJ2-7	-	TRBD1	TGTGCCGCCAGCAGGGGGCCCGAGCAGTACTTC	CAASRGPEQYF
TRBV2	TRBJ1-1	-	-	TGTGCCAGCGGCGGGGGTTTGGACACTGAAGCTTTCTTT	CASGGGLDTEAFF
TRBV7-9	TRBJ2-7	-	-	TGTGCCAGCAGCCCTAGCCCGGGGGTCGACTACGAGCAGTACTTC	CASSPSPGVDYEQYF
TRBV7-2	TRBJ2-1	-	TRBD2	TGTGCCAGCAGCAGACTAGCGGGGGACCACTACAATGAGCAGTTCTTC	CASSRLAGDHYNEQFF